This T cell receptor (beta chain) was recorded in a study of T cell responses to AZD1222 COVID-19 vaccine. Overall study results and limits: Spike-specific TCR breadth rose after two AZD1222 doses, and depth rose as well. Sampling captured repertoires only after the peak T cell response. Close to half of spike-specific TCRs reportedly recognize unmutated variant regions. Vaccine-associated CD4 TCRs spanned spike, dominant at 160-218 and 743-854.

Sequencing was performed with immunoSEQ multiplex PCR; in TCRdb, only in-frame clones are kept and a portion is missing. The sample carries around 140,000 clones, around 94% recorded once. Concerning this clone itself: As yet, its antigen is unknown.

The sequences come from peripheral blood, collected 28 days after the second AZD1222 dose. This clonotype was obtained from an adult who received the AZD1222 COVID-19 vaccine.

CDR3 DNA sequence: TGTGCCATCAGAAGACAGGGATCGGGTCAGCCCCAGCATTTT. Its protein is CAIRRQGSGQPQHF. The chain joins TRBV10-3 to TRBJ1-5, with 7 positions matching TRBD1. V dropped 6 bases and J dropped 6; count of bases not matched to a gene: 8. From germline, CDR1 is ENHRY and CDR2 SYGVKD. The CDR3 extends over 14 amino acids.